Below, 17 T cell receptor beta chains from the same sample are listed, as sequenced in a study of read filtering for tumor transcriptome and immune sequencing. This library used around 400 ng RNA and molecular barcoded adaptors spanning alpha/delta and beta/gamma chains. One entry per CDR3 protein, called by TCRdb with MiXCR from the reads. The repertoire holds approximately 45,000 distinct CDR3 sequences, with about 20% as singletons. Source material: a population of CD138-negative cells sorted from bone marrow. The receptors here all came from a donor over 35 with multiple myeloma.

This clonotype was seen a few times. A read error is likely, as this CDR3 ends without the conserved phenylalanine or tryptophan. The V gene is TRBV12-3 or TRBV12-4, the J gene TRBJ2-3; D ambiguous. There are 13 residues in the CDR3. V lost 6 bases, J lost 2 bases, and 9 bases lay in between. CDR3 amino acids: CASRGKSTDTQYV. The CDR3 DNA sequence: TGTGCCAGCAGGGGGAAATCCACAGATACGCAGTATGTT.

A note on this clonotype: A clone one base away is much larger, so this may be a read error. The chain recombines TRBV7-8 with TRBJ2-1; D possibly corresponds to TRBD2 (6 bases). CDR1 is SGHVS and CDR2 is FQNEAQ in the germline V gene. The CDR3 runs 14 residues. The CDR3 DNA follows: TGTGCCAACAGCTTAAATGGGGGGAACAATGAGCAGTTCTTC. Translation: CANSLNGGNNEQFF.

With regard to this clonotype: This likely came from a read error, as a far larger clone is one base away. V gene TRBV7-2 combines with J gene TRBJ2-3; 8 nucleotides agree with TRBD2. This CDR3 spans 17 amino acids. Germline V gene lookup returns CDR1 SGHTA and CDR2 FQGNSA. CDR3 sequence reads: CAGSYTGTSRVTDTQYF. The CDR3 nucleotides are TGTGCCGGCAGCTACACTGGGACTAGTAGAGTCACAGATACGCAGTATTTT.

Remarks on this clonotype: A single base separates this from a much larger clone, so it may be a read error. The V call is TRBV7-2, the J call TRBJ2-5; 14 nucleotides match TRBD2. CDR3 length: 13 amino acids. CDR1 and CDR2 from the germline V gene are SGHTA and FQGNSA. The CDR3 here is CASSLGTSGRQHF. The CDR3 DNA reads TGTGCCAGCAGTTTAGGGACTAGCGGGAGACAGCACTTC.

As to this clonotype: At one end, the junction sequence differs from germline, possibly due to a read error. The J gene is TRBJ2-2, the V gene TRBV28, with 11 bases lining up with TRBD1. The CDR3 is made up of 16 amino acids. CDR1 and CDR2 from the germline V gene are MDHEN and SYDVKM. CDR3 in amino acids: CASHGPGQGVTGELVF. In DNA form, the CDR3 reads TGTGCCAGCCACGGTCCGGGACAGGGGGTCACCGGGGAGCTGGTTTTT.

This clonotype was observed at least ten times. The chain employs TRBV12-3 or TRBV12-4 and TRBJ2-7; D unresolved. The CDR3 consists of 14 residues. V lost 5 bases, J lost 5 bases, and 16 bases lay in between. This CDR3 is CASSPPDWVNEQYF. In nucleotides, the CDR3 is TGTGCCAGCAGTCCCCCCGACTGGGTGAACGAGCAGTACTTC.

This clonotype was seen at least ten times. CDR3 sequence (DNA): TGTGCCAGCAGGTCGGGGGGCCCCACTGAAGCTTTCTTT. Translation gives CASRSGGPTEAFF. The rearrangement joins TRBV7-9 to TRBJ1-1; tentative D call: TRBD1 (6 bases). CDR3 size: 13 residues. Germline CDR1 is SEHNR and CDR2 is FQNEAQ (reference sequence). V lost 6 bases and J lost 4, with 12 bases in between.

On this clonotype itself: This may be a read error, as it is one base from a much larger clone. J is TRBJ2-7 and V is TRBV23-1; 7 nucleotides agree with TRBD1. TRBV23-1 is known as an ORF, though its function is uncertain. The CDR3 loop spans 14 amino acids. The CDR3 DNA is TGCGCCAGCAGCCAGGAGAGGGGGCTAGAAGAGCGGTACTTC. Translated, it gives CASSQERGLEERYF.

Concerning this clonotype itself: This may come from a read error, since a much larger clone is one base off. This CDR3 fails to terminate in the conserved phenylalanine or tryptophan, so it likely reflects a read error. The gene calls are TRBV3-1 and TRBJ2-1; 14 bases match TRBD2. Germline values: CDR1 LGHDT, CDR2 YNNKEL (reference sequence). V dropped 7 bases and J dropped 1; count of bases not matched to a gene: 6. The CDR3 sequence is 17 residues long. CDR3 in amino acids: CASKGTSGRRSYNEQFL. Written as DNA, the CDR3 is TGTGCCAGCAAGGGGACTAGCGGGAGACGGTCCTACAATGAGCAGTTCCTC.

As regards this clonotype: This likely traces to a read error, being one base from a far larger clone. Lacking the conserved final phenylalanine or tryptophan, this CDR3 likely reflects a read error. The chain recombines TRBV6-6 with TRBJ1-1; a weak D match, TRBD1 (6 bases). Germline CDR1 reads MNHNY; CDR2 reads SVGAGI (reference sequence). The CDR3 has 18 amino acids. The V and J ends lost 3 bases and 0 bases respectively, with 20 bases between them. The CDR3 protein is CASSYMGTQGKLNTEAFV. The CDR3 DNA is TGTGCCAGCAGTTATATGGGGACACAGGGAAAGTTGAACACTGAAGCTTTCGTT.

The V call is TRBV29-1, the J call TRBJ1-2; 10 bases line up with TRBD1. Germline values: CDR1 SQVTM, CDR2 ANQGSEA. V was clipped by 7 bases and J by 6 bases; unmatched bases: 11. The CDR3 is 14 residues long. CDR3 sequence reads: CSARGAGQGDGYTF. The CDR3 bases are TGCAGCGCCCGGGGGGCCGGACAGGGGGATGGCTACACCTTC.

Concerning this clonotype: This sequence may be a read error, since a much larger clone differs from it by one base. The chain combines TRBV14 with TRBJ1-4; 11 positions match TRBD1. With 1 base clipped from V and 8 bases from J, the junction kept 3 bases outside the gene matches. The CDR3 totals 15 residues. Germline lookup yields CDR1 SGHDN and CDR2 FVKESK. CDR3 amino acids: CASSQGTGGGEKLFF. The DNA of the CDR3 is TGTGCCAGCAGCCAAGGGACAGGGGGCGGAGAAAAACTGTTTTTT.

The table lists this clonotype with many counts. The chain links TRBV19 to TRBJ2-7; 7 bases line up with TRBD1. V was clipped by 3 bases and J by 2 bases; unmatched bases: 10. The CDR3 extends over 16 amino acids. Germline V gene data show CDR1 as LNHDA and CDR2 as SQIVND (reference sequence). The CDR3 nucleotides read TGTGCCAGTAGTATTACTCCGGGACAGAGTACCTACGAGCAGTACTTC. Translation gives CASSITPGQSTYEQYF.

This clonotype was counted ten times or more. The chain combines TRBV25-1 with TRBJ2-1, with a weak D call TRBD1 (6 bases). Germline V CDR1 and CDR2: MGHDK, SYGVNS. Between the trimmed V and J ends, which lost 5 bases and 4 bases, there was a span of 9 bases. The CDR3 sequence is 13 residues long. In nucleotides, the CDR3 is TGTGCCAGCAGTAAAGGGGGTTACAATGAGCAGTTCTTC. Translation gives CASSKGGYNEQFF.

The chain uses TRBV5-6 and TRBJ2-5, with D uncertain. Trimming removed 0 bases from V and 4 bases from J, with 4 bases in between. The CDR3 runs 12 residues. Germline V gene data show CDR1 as SGHDT and CDR2 as YYEEEE. The CDR3 region has the DNA TGTGCCAGCAGCTTGGGGCCAGAGACCCAGTACTTC. This sequence encodes CASSLGPETQYF.

Ten or more counts support this clonotype. The chain has TRBV5-1 and TRBJ1-1; 8 bases fit TRBD1. The V gene end was trimmed by 5 bases and the J gene end by 6 bases; junction bases not matched to a gene: 12. The CDR3 covers 15 residues. Germline V gene data show CDR1 as SGHRS and CDR2 as YFSETQ. The CDR3 coding sequence is TGCGCCAGCAGGGACAGGGCCGCGGAGCGGGCTGAAGCTTTCTTT. Encoded protein: CASRDRAAERAEAFF.

In this sample, this clonotype turned up many times. This CDR3 reads CASSFSWKSEQFF. The CDR3 DNA follows: TGTGCCAGCAGTTTTTCCTGGAAATCTGAGCAGTTCTTC. The V and J genes are TRBV28 and TRBJ2-1, with D uncertain. The CDR3 spans 13 residues. V gave up 3 bases and J gave up 9 bases, with 12 bases separating them. Germline values: CDR1 MDHEN, CDR2 SYDVKM.